The present T cell receptor beta chain was sequenced within a study of CD8 T cells in ankylosing spondylitis. The CDR3 totals 16 residues. After removal of 3 bases from V and 6 bases from J, the junction contained 15 bases not matched to a gene. The germline V gene has CDR1 SGHRS and CDR2 YFSETQ. This clonotype was seen at least ten times. Its antigen is not known. The study's findings and limits: Several of the motif variants were reported before in synovial fluid and blood from reactive arthritis. According to the report, clones linked to the disease were significantly enriched in matched synovial fluid samples taken from ankylosing spondylitis patients. Characteristic of ankylosing spondylitis blood, it appeared, was a TCR beta motif comprising eight highly homologous variants.

Researchers built TCR beta libraries using quantitative 5'-RACE with molecular barcodes. TCRdb redid the calling of the 5' RACE reads with MiXCR, one entry per CDR3 protein. The sample shows about 240,000 distinct CDR3 sequences, over 9.5% of them seen only once. This clonotype was obtained from a male donor with ankylosing spondylitis or in good health (not recorded which). This sequence joins TRBV5-1 and TRBJ2-7; 7 bases fit TRBD1. The sequenced sample was blood, either unsorted or a sorted T cell fraction (not recorded which). The CDR3 region has the DNA TGCGCCAGCAGCTCTACCGGACAGGTGGTCTTGGGCGAGCAGTACTTC. It translates to CASSSTGQVVLGEQYF. The whole variable domain, remainder taken from reference TRBV5-1 and TRBJ2-7, is KAGVTQTPRYLIKTRGQQVTLSCSPISGHRSVSWYQQTPGQGLQFLFEYFSETQRNKGNFPGRFSGRQFSNSRSEMNVSTLELGDSALYLCASSSTGQVVLGEQYFGPGTRLTVT.